This entry concerns a single T cell receptor (beta chain). Trimming removed 9 bases from V and 5 bases from J, with 17 bases in between. Germline assignment: CDR1 LNHDA and CDR2 SQIVND (reference sequence). The CDR3 contains 14 residues. The protocol was immunoSEQ multiplex PCR, while the TCRdb copy is restricted to in-frame clones and leaves out a portion. The sample shows around 62,000 clones, around nine tenths of them seen only once. This entry belongs to a study of blood T cell repertoires in COVID-19. Study at large: Samples representing acute and convalescent COVID-19 were sourced from the United States, Italy and Spain. PBMCs, B-cell-depleted T cells, or T cells provided the cDNA or gDNA that made up the material.

The rearrangement links TRBV19 to TRBJ1-5, with D possibly matching TRBD1 (5 bases). The clonotype was recovered from a woman aged 55-75 years with acute or convalescent COVID-19. Sequencing was performed on peripheral blood. The CDR3 here is CASQVGGIDQPQHF. The CDR3 region has the DNA TGTGCCAGCCAAGTCGGGGGGATAGATCAGCCCCAGCATTTT.